This TCR beta chain comes out of a study of blood T cell repertoires in COVID-19. About the research overall: Collection of acute and convalescent COVID-19 samples took place in the United States, Italy and Spain. T cells, B-cell-depleted T cells, or PBMCs supplied cDNA or gDNA.

Sequencing was performed with immunoSEQ multiplex PCR; in TCRdb, only in-frame clones are kept and a portion is missing. This table has 25,000 to 35,000 clones, around 90% appearing once. This clone was picked up one time. V shed 2 bases and J shed 10 bases, with 15 bases lying between them. The CDR3 length is 14 residues. The germline V gene encodes CDR1 MRHNA and CDR2 SNTAGT. This receptor was identified in a human donor with active COVID-19. The donor label of this sample is uncertain. The chain carries TRBV6-4 and TRBJ2-1; D possibly corresponds to TRBD1 (5 bases). The sequenced sample was peripheral blood. The CDR3 is CASSDGNRNGEQFF. The CDR3, as DNA: TGTGCCAGCAGTGACGGAAACAGGAACGGCGAGCAGTTCTTC.